A selection of T cell receptor beta chains follows, all from one sample in a study of blood T cells in healthy people across ages. TCRdb passed the 5' RACE reads through MiXCR, listing each CDR3 protein once. The sample includes under 850,000 distinct CDR3 sequences, roughly 35% of them seen just once. Sequenced sample: blood. The receptors were sampled from a man aged 18 to 35 in good health. Both conserved end residues are part of each CDR3. Fields, in order: J gene, clone size, V gene, D gene, CDR3 protein, CDR3 DNA. The D gene is left open where the match is weak. Clone size is stated in some rows and not others, as once, few, many or a class when expanded.

TRBJ2-3	.	TRBV4-2	TRBD2	CASSQDAPSGGYTDTQYF	TGTGCCAGCAGCCAAGATGCACCTAGCGGGGGATACACAGATACGCAGTATTTT
TRBJ1-2	few	TRBV9	TRBD1	CASSGQGEGYTF	TGTGCCAGCAGCGGACAGGGGGAAGGCTACACCTTC
TRBJ1-4	.	TRBV2	.	CASHKDLSSGKLFF	TGTGCCAGCCATAAAGATCTTTCGTCGGGAAAACTGTTTTTT
TRBJ1-5	.	TRBV29-1	.	CSARISLDSNQPQHF	TGCAGCGCCCGGATATCTTTGGACAGCAATCAGCCCCAGCATTTT
TRBJ2-3	few	TRBV20-1	TRBD2	CSATTSGSSTDTQYF	TGCAGTGCTACGACTAGCGGGAGTAGCACAGATACGCAGTATTTT
TRBJ2-1	.	TRBV5-1	.	CASSLSAEETQFF	TGCGCCAGCAGCTTGTCGGCTGAAGAGACCCAGTTCTTC
TRBJ2-5	.	TRBV3-1	TRBD1	CASSPSWTGEETQYF	TGTGCCAGCAGCCCATCCTGGACAGGGGAAGAGACCCAGTACTTC
TRBJ2-1	once	TRBV4-1	.	CASSQERISEQFF	TGCGCCAGCAGCCAAGAGAGGATAAGCGAGCAGTTCTTC
TRBJ1-1	.	TRBV5-1	.	CASSSSSGTEVFF	TGCGCCAGCAGCTCCTCCAGTGGCACTGAAGTTTTCTTT
TRBJ2-3	.	TRBV7-2	.	CASSLTSRGPDTQYF	TGTGCCAGCAGCTTAACGTCCAGGGGCCCAGATACGCAGTATTTT
TRBJ2-3	.	TRBV12-3/TRBV12-4	.	CASISGWANTDTRYF	TGTGCCAGCATTAGTGGATGGGCCAACACAGATACGCGGTATTTT
TRBJ1-2	few	TRBV6-2/TRBV6-3	.	CASSVNSGYGYTF	TGTGCCAGCAGTGTTAACTCGGGCTATGGCTACACCTTC
TRBJ2-7	.	TRBV3-1	.	CASKSGGRYEQYF	TGTGCCAGCAAGTCTGGGGGGCGGTACGAGCAGTACTTC
TRBJ2-3	.	TRBV12-3/TRBV12-4	.	CASSPLSGAPSTDTQYF	TGTGCCAGCAGTCCCCTTTCGGGGGCCCCTAGCACAGATACGCAGTATTTT
TRBJ2-7	.	TRBV2	.	CASSGASPSKFYNEQYF	TGTGCCAGCAGTGGGGCTAGCCCATCAAAATTCTACAATGAGCAGTACTTC
TRBJ2-4	many	TRBV4-2	TRBD1	CASSQGGTGVAKNIQYF	TGTGCCAGCAGCCAAGGAGGGACAGGAGTAGCCAAAAACATTCAGTACTTC
TRBJ2-7	few	TRBV7-2	.	CASSLGSGGRFNEQYF	TGTGCCAGCAGCTTAGGGTCCGGGGGGCGGTTTAACGAGCAGTACTTC
TRBJ1-4	.	TRBV4-1	.	CASSQDGRYTTNEKLFF	TGCGCCAGCAGCCAAGACGGCAGATACACAACTAATGAAAAACTGTTTTTT
TRBJ1-1	few	TRBV20-1	.	CSATRTSLTEAFF	TGCAGTGCTACAAGGACTTCCCTCACTGAAGCTTTCTTT
TRBJ1-1	.	TRBV7-2	.	CASSLVLGPTEAFF	TGTGCCAGCAGCTTAGTGTTGGGCCCAACTGAAGCTTTCTTT
TRBJ2-3	few	TRBV4-3	.	CASSQVTRRSTDTQYF	TGCGCCAGCAGCCAAGTGACTCGGCGGAGCACAGATACGCAGTATTTT
TRBJ2-3	.	TRBV15	TRBD2	CATSSGTSGGRDTDTQYF	TGTGCCACCAGCAGCGGGACTAGCGGGGGGCGTGACACAGATACGCAGTATTTT